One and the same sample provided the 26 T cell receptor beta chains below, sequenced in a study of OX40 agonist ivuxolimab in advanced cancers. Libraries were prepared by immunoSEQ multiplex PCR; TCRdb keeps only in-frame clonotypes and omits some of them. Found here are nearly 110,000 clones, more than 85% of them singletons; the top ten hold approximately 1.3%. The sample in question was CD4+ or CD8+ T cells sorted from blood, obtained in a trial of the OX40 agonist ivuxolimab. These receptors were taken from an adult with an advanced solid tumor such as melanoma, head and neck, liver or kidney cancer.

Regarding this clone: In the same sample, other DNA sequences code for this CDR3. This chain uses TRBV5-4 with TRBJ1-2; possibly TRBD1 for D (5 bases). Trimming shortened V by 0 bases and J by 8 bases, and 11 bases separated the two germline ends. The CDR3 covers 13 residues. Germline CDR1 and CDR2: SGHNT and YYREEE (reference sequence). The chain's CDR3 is CASSLDRLEGYTF. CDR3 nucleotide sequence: TGTGCCAGCAGCTTGGACAGGTTGGAGGGCTACACCTTC.

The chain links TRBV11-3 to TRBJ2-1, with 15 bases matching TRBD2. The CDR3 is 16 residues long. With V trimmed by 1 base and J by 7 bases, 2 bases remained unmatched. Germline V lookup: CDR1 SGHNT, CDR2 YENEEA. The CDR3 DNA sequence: TGTGCCAGCAGCTTAGGCGGGACTAGCGGGGGGAATGAGCAGTTCTTC. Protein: CASSLGGTSGGNEQFF.

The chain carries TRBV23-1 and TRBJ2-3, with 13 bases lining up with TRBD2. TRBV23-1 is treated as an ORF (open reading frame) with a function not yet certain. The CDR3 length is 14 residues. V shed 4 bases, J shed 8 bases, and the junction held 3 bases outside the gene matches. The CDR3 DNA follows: TGCGCCAGCAGTCCACTAGCGGGAGGGGGTACGCAGTATTTT. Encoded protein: CASSPLAGGGTQYF.

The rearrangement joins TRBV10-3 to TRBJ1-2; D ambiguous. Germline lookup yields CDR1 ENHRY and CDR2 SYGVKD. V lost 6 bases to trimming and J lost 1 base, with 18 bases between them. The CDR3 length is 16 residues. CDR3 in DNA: TGTGCCATCAGCCCAGGTGAGGGAAAAAATAACTATGGCTACACCTTC. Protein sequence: CAISPGEGKNNYGYTF.

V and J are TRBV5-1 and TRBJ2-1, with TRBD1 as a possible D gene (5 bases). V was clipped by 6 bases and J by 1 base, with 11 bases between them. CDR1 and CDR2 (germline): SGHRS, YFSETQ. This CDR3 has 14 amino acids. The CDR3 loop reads CASTIDRSYNEQFF. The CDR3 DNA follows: TGCGCCAGCACCATAGACAGATCCTACAATGAGCAGTTCTTC.

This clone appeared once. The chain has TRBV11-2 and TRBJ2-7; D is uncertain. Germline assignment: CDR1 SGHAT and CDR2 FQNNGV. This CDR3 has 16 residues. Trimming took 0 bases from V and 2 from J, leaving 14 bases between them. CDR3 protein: CASSLDHPLPPYEQYF. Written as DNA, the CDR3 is TGTGCCAGCAGCTTAGATCACCCGCTGCCCCCCTACGAGCAGTACTTC.

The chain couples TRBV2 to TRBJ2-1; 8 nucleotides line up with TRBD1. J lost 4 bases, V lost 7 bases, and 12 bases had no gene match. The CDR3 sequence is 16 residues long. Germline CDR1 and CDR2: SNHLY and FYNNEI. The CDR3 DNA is TGTGCCAGCATCCTAAGTCAGGACAGGGTGTACAATGAGCAGTTCTTC. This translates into CASILSQDRVYNEQFF.

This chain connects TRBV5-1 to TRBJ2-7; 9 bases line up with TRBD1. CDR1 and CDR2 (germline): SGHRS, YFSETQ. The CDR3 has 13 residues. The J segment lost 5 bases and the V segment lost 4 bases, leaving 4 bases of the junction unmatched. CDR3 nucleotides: TGCGCCAGCAGCCCGCGGACAGGGGACGAGCAGTACTTC. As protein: CASSPRTGDEQYF.

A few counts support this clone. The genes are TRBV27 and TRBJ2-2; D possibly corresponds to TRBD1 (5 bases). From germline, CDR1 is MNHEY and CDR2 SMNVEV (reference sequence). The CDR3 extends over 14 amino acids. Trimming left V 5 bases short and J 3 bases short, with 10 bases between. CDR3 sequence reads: CASSTTGYTGELFF. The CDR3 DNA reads TGTGCCAGCAGTACCACAGGATACACCGGGGAGCTGTTTTTT.

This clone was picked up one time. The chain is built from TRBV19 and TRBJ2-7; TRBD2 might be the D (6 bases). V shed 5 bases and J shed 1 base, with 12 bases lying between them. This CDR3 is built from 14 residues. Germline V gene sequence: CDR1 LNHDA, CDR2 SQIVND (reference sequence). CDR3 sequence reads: CASSFGRGSYEQYF. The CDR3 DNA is TGTGCCAGTAGTTTCGGACGGGGGTCCTACGAGCAGTACTTC.

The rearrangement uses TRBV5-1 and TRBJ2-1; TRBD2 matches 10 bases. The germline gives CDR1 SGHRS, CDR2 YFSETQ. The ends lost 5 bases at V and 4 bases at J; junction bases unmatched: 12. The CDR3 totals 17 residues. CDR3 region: CASSPAGGPVGYNEQFF. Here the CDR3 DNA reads TGCGCCAGCAGTCCAGCGGGAGGGCCCGTCGGGTACAATGAGCAGTTCTTC.

DNA for the CDR3: TGTGCCAGCAGCCCAAGACAGGGGGCCTACGAGCAGTACTTC. Translation gives CASSPRQGAYEQYF. V is TRBV9 and J is TRBJ2-7, with 9 bases aligning to TRBD1. From germline, CDR1 is SGDLS and CDR2 YYNGEE. This CDR3 contains 14 residues. V gave up 4 bases and J gave up 2 bases; unmatched junction bases: 4.

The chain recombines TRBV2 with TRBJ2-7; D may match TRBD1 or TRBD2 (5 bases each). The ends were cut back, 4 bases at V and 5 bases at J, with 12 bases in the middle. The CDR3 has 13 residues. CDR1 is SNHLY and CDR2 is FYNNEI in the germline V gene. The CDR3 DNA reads TGTGCCAGCAGTGGAGAGGGGAGCGACGAGCAGTACTTC. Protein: CASSGEGSDEQYF.

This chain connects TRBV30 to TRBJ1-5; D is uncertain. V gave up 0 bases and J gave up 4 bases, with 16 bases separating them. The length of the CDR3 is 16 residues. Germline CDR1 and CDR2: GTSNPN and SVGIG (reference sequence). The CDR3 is CAWSVAFPEGNQPQHF. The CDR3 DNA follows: TGTGCCTGGAGTGTAGCTTTTCCCGAAGGGAATCAGCCCCAGCATTTT.

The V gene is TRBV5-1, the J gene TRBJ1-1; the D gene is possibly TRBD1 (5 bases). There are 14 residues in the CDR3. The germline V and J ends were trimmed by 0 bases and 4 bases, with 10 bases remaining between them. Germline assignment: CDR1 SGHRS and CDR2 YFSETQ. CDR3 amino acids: CASSLEGAGTEAFF. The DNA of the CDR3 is TGCGCCAGCAGCTTGGAAGGGGCGGGCACTGAAGCTTTCTTT.

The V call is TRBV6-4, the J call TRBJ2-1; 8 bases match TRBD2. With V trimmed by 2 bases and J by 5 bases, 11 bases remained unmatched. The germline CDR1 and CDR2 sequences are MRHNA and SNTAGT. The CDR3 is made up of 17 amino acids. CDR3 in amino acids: CASSDRGSGSTHNEQFF. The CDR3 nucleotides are TGTGCCAGCAGTGACAGAGGGAGCGGGAGTACCCACAATGAGCAGTTCTTC.

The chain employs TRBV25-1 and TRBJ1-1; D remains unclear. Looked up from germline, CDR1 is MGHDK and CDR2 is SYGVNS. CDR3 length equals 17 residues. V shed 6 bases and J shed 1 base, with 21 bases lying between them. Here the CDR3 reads CASRQTPAGSSNTEAFF. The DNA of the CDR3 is TGTGCCAGCAGGCAAACCCCGGCGGGCAGTTCGAACACTGAAGCTTTCTTT.

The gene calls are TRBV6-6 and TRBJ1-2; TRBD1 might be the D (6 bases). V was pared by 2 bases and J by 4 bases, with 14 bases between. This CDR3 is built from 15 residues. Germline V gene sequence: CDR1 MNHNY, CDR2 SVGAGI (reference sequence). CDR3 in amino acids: CASSYPAAGAYGYTF. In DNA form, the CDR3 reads TGTGCCAGCAGTTACCCCGCGGCAGGGGCCTATGGCTACACCTTC.

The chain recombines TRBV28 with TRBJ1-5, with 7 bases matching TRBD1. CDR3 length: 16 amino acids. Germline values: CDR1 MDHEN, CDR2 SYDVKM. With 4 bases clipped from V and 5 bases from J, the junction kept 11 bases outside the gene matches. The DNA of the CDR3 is TGTGCCAGCAGTTCGAATCCAGGGGGTTACGATCAGCCCCAGCATTTT. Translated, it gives CASSSNPGGYDQPQHF.

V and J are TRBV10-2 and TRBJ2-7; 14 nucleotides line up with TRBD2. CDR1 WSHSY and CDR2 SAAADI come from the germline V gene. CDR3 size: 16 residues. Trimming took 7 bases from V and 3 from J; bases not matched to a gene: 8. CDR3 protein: CASIPGTSGSFYEQYF. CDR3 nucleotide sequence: TGCGCCAGCATCCCCGGGACTAGCGGGAGTTTCTACGAGCAGTACTTC.

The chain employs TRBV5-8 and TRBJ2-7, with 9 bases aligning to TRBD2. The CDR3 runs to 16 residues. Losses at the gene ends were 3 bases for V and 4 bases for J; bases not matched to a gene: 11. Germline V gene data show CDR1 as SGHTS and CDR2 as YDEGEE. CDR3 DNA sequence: TGTGCCAGCAGCTGGTGGCTAGCGGGGCCTGTTTACGAGCAGTACTTC. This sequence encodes CASSWWLAGPVYEQYF.

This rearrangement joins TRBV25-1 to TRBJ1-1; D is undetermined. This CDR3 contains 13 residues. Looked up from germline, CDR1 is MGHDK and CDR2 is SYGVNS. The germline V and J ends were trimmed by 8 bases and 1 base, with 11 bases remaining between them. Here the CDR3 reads CASGDIGNTEAFF. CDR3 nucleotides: TGTGCCAGCGGAGACATCGGGAACACTGAAGCTTTCTTT. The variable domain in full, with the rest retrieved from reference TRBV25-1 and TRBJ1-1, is EADIYQTPRYLVIGTGKKITLECSQTMGHDKMYWYQQDPGMELHLIHYSYGVNSTEKGDLSSESTVSRIRTEHFPLTLESARPSHTSQYLCASGDIGNTEAFFGQGTRLTVV.

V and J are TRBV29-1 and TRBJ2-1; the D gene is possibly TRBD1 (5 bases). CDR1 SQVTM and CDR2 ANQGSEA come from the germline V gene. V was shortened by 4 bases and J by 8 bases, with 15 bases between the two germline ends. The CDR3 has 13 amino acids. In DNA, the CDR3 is TGCAGCGTTGCCGGACACCTCTTGGATGAGCAGTTCTTC. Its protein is CSVAGHLLDEQFF.

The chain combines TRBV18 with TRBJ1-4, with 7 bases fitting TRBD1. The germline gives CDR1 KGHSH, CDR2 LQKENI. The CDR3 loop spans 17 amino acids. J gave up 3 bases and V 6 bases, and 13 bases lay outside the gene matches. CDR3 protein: CASSPIEGALANEKLFF. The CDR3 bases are TGTGCCAGCTCTCCTATTGAGGGGGCGTTGGCTAATGAAAAACTGTTTTTT.

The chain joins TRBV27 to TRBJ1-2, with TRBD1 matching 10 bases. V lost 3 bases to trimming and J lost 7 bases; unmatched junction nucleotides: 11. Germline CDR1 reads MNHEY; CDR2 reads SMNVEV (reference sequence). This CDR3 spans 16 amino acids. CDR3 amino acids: CASSFLSRDRGGGYTF. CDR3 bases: TGTGCCAGCAGTTTCCTATCCCGGGACAGGGGTGGTGGCTACACCTTC.

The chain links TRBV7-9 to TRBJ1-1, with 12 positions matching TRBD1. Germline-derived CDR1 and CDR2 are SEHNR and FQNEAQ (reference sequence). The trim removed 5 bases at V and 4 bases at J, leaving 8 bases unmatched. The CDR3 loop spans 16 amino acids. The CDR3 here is CASSAGQGAGGTEAFF. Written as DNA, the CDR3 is TGTGCCAGCAGCGCGGGACAGGGGGCGGGCGGCACTGAAGCTTTCTTT.